This T cell receptor (beta chain) was obtained from a study of T cells in Graves' hyperthyroidism and ophthalmopathy. General study points: Blood also showed most of the thyroid clonotypes that were expanded above 0.001.

The CDR3 regions of TCR beta were amplified from RNA transcripts. The HTBI primer set drove a first-round RT-PCR of the TCR CDR3. TCRdb analysed the multiplex PCR reads with MiXCR anew, one entry per CDR3 protein. The sample yields 600,000 to 750,000 distinct CDR3 sequences, 15% to 20% seen once. Absent ophthalmopathy progression within 18 months defined stable Graves' hyperthyroidism. Uncontrolled infection, other autoimmune disease, pregnancy or lactation led to exclusion. On the basis of clinical symptoms, serum thyroxine and TRAb, thyroid ultrasound and orbital computed tomography, diagnoses were made. With 4 bases clipped from V and 9 bases from J, the junction kept 17 bases outside the gene matches. The CDR3 is made up of 18 amino acids. CDR1 SGHVS and CDR2 FQNEAQ come from the germline V gene. Regarding this clonotype: What it binds is not known.

Material for sequencing was blood. V gene TRBV7-8 combines with J gene TRBJ2-3; 12 bases fit TRBD2. The origin of this receptor is a man between 45 and 60 years old with Graves' hyperthyroidism. The CDR3 is CASSSSSGRAQPPWTQYF. The CDR3 coding sequence is TGTGCCAGCAGCTCCTCTAGCGGGAGGGCCCAACCTCCGTGGACGCAGTATTTT.